One and the same sample provided the 16 T cell receptor beta chains below, sequenced in a study of cytomegalovirus exposure and HLA in healthy donors. In the PCR, 60 Vbeta and 13 Jbeta primers were used. Using immunoSEQ multiplex PCR, the repertoire was profiled, and TCRdb retains in-frame clones only, with some absent. The table lists 100,000 to 150,000 clones, 65% to 80% of them singletons. Sequenced input: PBMCs. Receptors were obtained from a human donor in good health.

This clone was seen only a few times. J is TRBJ2-1 and V is TRBV18, with D possibly being TRBD2 (7 bases). CDR1 and CDR2 (germline): KGHSH, LQKENI. V shed 0 bases and J shed 0 bases, with 18 bases lying between them. This CDR3 has 19 amino acids. CDR3 sequence: CASSPPSRGGFSSYNEQFF. The CDR3 DNA is TGTGCCAGCTCACCACCGTCCCGCGGGGGCTTCAGCTCCTACAATGAGCAGTTCTTC.

This clone came up a few times. The chain combines TRBV7-9 with TRBJ1-4; TRBD1 matches at 7 bases. The CDR3 is 11 amino acids. V lost 2 bases and J lost 13; bases outside the gene matches: 1. In germline, CDR1 is SEHNR, CDR2 FQNEAQ (reference sequence). In DNA form, the CDR3 reads TGTGCCAGCAGCTTAAGGGGGCCACTGTTTTTT. It is translated as CASSLRGPLFF.

The chain carries TRBV27 and TRBJ2-2; 9 bases are a match to TRBD1. Germline V gives CDR1 MNHEY, CDR2 SMNVEV (reference sequence). V was clipped by 4 bases and J by 8 bases; unmatched bases: 11. The CDR3 is 16 amino acids. CDR3 residues: CASSSIKQGASGELFF. DNA of the CDR3: TGTGCCAGCAGTTCCATAAAACAGGGGGCTTCGGGGGAGCTGTTTTTT.

The J gene is TRBJ1-6, the V gene TRBV7-9; D unclear. Germline V gives CDR1 SEHNR, CDR2 FQNEAQ (reference sequence). CDR3 length equals 12 residues. Trimming took 7 bases from V and 7 from J, leaving 8 bases between them. CDR3 residues: CASTYWNSPLHF. CDR3 nucleotides: TGTGCCAGCACCTACTGGAATTCACCCCTCCACTTT. The entire variable domain, with the rest obtained from reference TRBV7-9 and TRBJ1-6, is as follows: DTGVSQNPRHKITKRGQNVTFRCDPISEHNRLYWYRQTLGQGPEFLTYFQNEAQLEKSRLLSDRFSAERPKGSFSTLEIQRTEQGDSAMYLCASTYWNSPLHFGNGTRLTVT.

This clone appeared a single time. The chain joins TRBV13 to TRBJ2-5, with D maybe TRBD2 (6 bases). This CDR3 contains 14 residues. V was clipped by 5 bases and J by 5 bases, with 15 bases between them. From germline, CDR1 is PRHDT and CDR2 FYEKMQ (reference sequence). CDR3 protein: CASSPPAGLETQYF. CDR3 bases: TGTGCCAGCAGCCCCCCCGCGGGGTTGGAGACCCAGTACTTC.

This clone was recorded a few times. The rearrangement links TRBV5-6 to TRBJ2-1; 14 bases are a match to TRBD2. Germline V gene lookup returns CDR1 SGHDT and CDR2 YYEEEE. The V and J ends lost 4 bases and 12 bases, in that order; junction bases with no gene match: 9. There are 15 residues in the CDR3. As DNA, the CDR3 is TGTGCCAGCAGCATCGGACTAGCGGGGGGTTGGGGGCAGTTCTTC. Its protein is CASSIGLAGGWGQFF.

The chain uses TRBV19 and TRBJ2-7; 7 nucleotides agree with TRBD1. V shed 8 bases, J shed 3 bases, and the junction held 13 bases outside the gene matches. Germline V gene sequence: CDR1 LNHDA, CDR2 SQIVND (reference sequence). This CDR3 has 15 amino acids. The CDR3 DNA is TGTGCCAGTCGGGACGGGACAGAAAACTTCTACGAGCAGTACTTC. Residues: CASRDGTENFYEQYF.

The rearrangement links TRBV6-5 to TRBJ1-1; the D gene is possibly TRBD1 (6 bases). The V gene lost 5 bases and the J gene lost 1 base, with 8 bases spanning the gap. CDR3 size: 13 residues. Per germline, CDR1 MNHEY and CDR2 SVGAGI. CDR3 loop: CASSEQGNTEAFF. As DNA, the CDR3 is TGTGCCAGCAGTGAACAGGGGAACACTGAAGCTTTCTTT.

The chain employs TRBV2 and TRBJ2-3; 7 positions agree with TRBD2. The germline CDR1 and CDR2 sequences are SNHLY and FYNNEI. V dropped 11 bases and J dropped 1; count of bases not matched to a gene: 6. The CDR3 is 13 amino acids. The CDR3 loop reads CARPAGGTDTQYF. For the CDR3, the DNA is TGTGCCCGACCGGCGGGGGGCACAGATACGCAGTATTTT.

This chain joins TRBV5-1 and TRBJ1-3; D call uncertain. Per germline, CDR1 SGHRS and CDR2 YFSETQ. V was trimmed by 9 bases and J by 0 bases, leaving 16 bases between them. The CDR3 spans 15 residues. The CDR3 sequence is CANGPRLRSGNTIYF. The DNA for the CDR3 is TGCGCCAACGGCCCTAGACTGCGCTCTGGAAACACCATATATTTT.

This rearrangement joins TRBV5-1 to TRBJ2-3; 12 bases line up with TRBD2. V lost 4 bases, J lost 6 bases, and 6 bases stayed unmatched. CDR1 and CDR2 from the germline V gene are SGHRS and YFSETQ. This CDR3 is 15 amino acids long. The CDR3: CASSISGTSGDTQYF. The DNA for the CDR3 is TGCGCCAGCAGCATATCCGGGACTAGCGGGGATACGCAGTATTTT.

This clone was found once. This chain uses TRBV5-6 with TRBJ2-5, with TRBD2 as a possible D gene (6 bases). V lost 2 bases and J lost 5, with 16 bases in between. This CDR3 comprises 15 residues. From germline, CDR1 is SGHDT and CDR2 YYEEEE. Here the CDR3 reads CASSLSSAGSETQYF. The CDR3, as DNA: TGTGCCAGCAGCTTATCTAGCGCCGGGTCGGAGACCCAGTACTTC. Together with reference TRBV5-6 and TRBJ2-5, the CDR3 gives the full variable domain: DAGVTQSPTHLIKTRGQQVTLRCSPKSGHDTVSWYQQALGQGPQFIFQYYEEEERQRGNFPDRFSGHQFPNYSSELNVNALLLGDSALYLCASSLSSAGSETQYFGPGTRLLVL.

The gene calls are TRBV5-6 and TRBJ1-1; D possibly corresponds to TRBD1 (5 bases). The CDR3 is 13 amino acids. The germline V gene has CDR1 SGHDT and CDR2 YYEEEE. CDR3 sequence reads: CASSVRANTEAFF. As DNA, the CDR3 is TGTGCTTCCTCGGTCAGGGCGAACACTGAAGCTTTCTTT.

The chain links TRBV10-3 to TRBJ2-5; 12 bases align to TRBD1. In germline, CDR1 is ENHRY, CDR2 SYGVKD. J lost 5 bases, V lost 3 bases, and 7 bases had no gene match. This CDR3 contains 16 residues. DNA of the CDR3: TGTGCCATCAGTGATTACGGGACAGGGGGCGCGGAGACCCAGTACTTC. Translated, it gives CAISDYGTGGAETQYF.

V is TRBV19 and J is TRBJ1-1; TRBD1 aligns across 7 bases. Germline-derived CDR1 and CDR2 are LNHDA and SQIVND (reference sequence). After removal of 5 bases from V and 2 bases from J, the junction contained 8 bases not matched to a gene. The CDR3 extends over 15 amino acids. In nucleotides, the CDR3 is TGTGCCAGTAGTCCTCCGGGACAGCAAAACACTGAAGCTTTCTTT. Its protein product is CASSPPGQQNTEAFF. The full variable domain, its missing parts supplied by reference TRBV19 and TRBJ1-1, is DGGITQSPKYLFRKEGQNVTLSCEQNLNHDAMYWYRQDPGQGLRLIYYSQIVNDFQKGDIAEGYSVSREKKESFPLTVTSAQKNPTAFYLCASSPPGQQNTEAFFGQGTRLTVV.

This clone was picked up a small number of times. One junction end does not reproduce the germline sequence, and a read error may be involved. J is TRBJ1-1 and V is TRBV5-1, with a tentative D call TRBD1 (6 bases). This CDR3 contains 14 residues. CDR1 SGHRS and CDR2 YFSETQ come from the germline V gene. CDR3 DNA sequence: TGCGCCAGCAGCTTCCAGGGGATGAAGACTGAAGCTTTCTTT. Its translation: CASSFQGMKTEAFF.